This T cell receptor (beta chain) was found in a study of cytomegalovirus exposure and HLA in healthy donors. Primers: 60 Vbeta forward and 13 Jbeta reverse. Generated by immunoSEQ multiplex PCR, the TCRdb table keeps only in-frame clones and is missing some. Here the sample spans 58,000 or so clones, roughly 80% being singletons. The specimen sequenced was PBMCs. The sequence was collected from a middle-aged woman in good health and CMV-seropositive.

This CDR3 is CSARELGSEAFF. The CDR3 coding sequence is TGCAGCGCCCGTGAACTGGGCTCTGAAGCTTTCTTT. The chain combines TRBV29-1 with TRBJ1-1; D not resolved. V lost 7 bases, J lost 6 bases, and 15 bases lay in between. The CDR3 is 12 residues long. In germline, CDR1 is SQVTM, CDR2 ANQGSEA.